This T cell receptor beta chain appears in the sequencing data of a study of CD4+ T cells in melanoma. General study findings and limits: Neoantigen-specific CD4+ T cells in melanoma reportedly had diverse differentiation states. A reported correlation linked neoantigen-specific CD4+ T cells to CD8+, macrophage and B cell function.

Only in-frame clones appear in the TCRdb table, and some are missing; sequencing was by immunoSEQ multiplex PCR. The sample has about 140,000 clones; 80% to 95% are singletons. Looked up from germline, CDR1 is MNHEY and CDR2 is SVGAGI. V lost 6 bases to trimming and J lost 7 bases, with 13 bases between them. CDR3 length equals 13 residues. About this clone: Its specificity is unknown.

The chain is built from TRBV6-5 and TRBJ2-1; D gene ambiguous. This TCR was recovered from a human donor with melanoma. CDR3 bases: TGTGCCAGCAGCGACCCCCTGAGTAATGAGCAGTTCTTC. Translating gives CASSDPLSNEQFF.